This TCR beta chain appears in the sequencing data of a study of blood T cell repertoires in COVID-19. Study information: Researchers got acute and convalescent COVID-19 samples from the United States, Italy and Spain.

Trimming stripped 2 bases from V and 6 bases from J, with 11 bases between. Germline CDR1 is SGHAT and CDR2 is FQNNGV. The CDR3 is 13 residues long. The table came from immunoSEQ multiplex PCR; TCRdb's copy has only in-frame clones and leaves some out. The sample carries around 160,000 clones, roughly 89% recorded once. Sequenced material: PBMCs or T cells enriched from blood (not recorded which). This sequence originates from a woman aged 45-65 years who had been exposed to COVID-19. The chain has TRBV11-2 and TRBJ2-7; D remains unclear. The CDR3 loop reads CASSLRSGTEQYF. The CDR3 DNA is TGTGCCAGCAGCTTACGCTCTGGCACCGAGCAGTACTTC.